The source of this TCR beta chain is a study of T cells in Graves' hyperthyroidism and ophthalmopathy. Regions amplified from RNA transcripts were the TCR beta CDR3 regions. In the first-round RT-PCR of the TCR CDR3, the HTBI primer set was used. One entry per CDR3 protein, called by TCRdb with MiXCR from the multiplex PCR reads. Counted here are over 45,000 distinct CDR3 sequences, about half occurring once; the ten biggest clones make up 30% to 35%. The germline V gene encodes CDR1 SNHLY and CDR2 FYNNEI. The CDR3 covers 15 residues. V was shortened by 4 bases and J by 0 bases, with 12 bases between the two germline ends. This clonotype was recorded at least ten times.

Sequencing input: peripheral blood or thyroid tissue (not recorded which). This chain joins TRBV2 and TRBJ1-1, with D unclear. The clonotype comes from a woman between 50 and 59 years old with Graves' hyperthyroidism. Here the CDR3 DNA reads TGTGCCAGCAGTGGAGGGCCCTACGTGAACACTGAAGCTTTCTTT. It is translated as CASSGGPYVNTEAFF.